The 22 T cell receptor beta chains reported below all come from one sample, sequenced in a study of neurological immune-mediated disorders. Time point here: longitudinal time-point 2. In TCRdb, the 5' RACE reads were re-called with MiXCR into one record per CDR3 protein. Among some 60,000 distinct CDR3 sequences listed, more than 7.5% were seen once. Specimen: PBMCs. All receptors derive from a man aged 25 to 45 in good health.

There are many counts of this clonotype. The chain joins TRBV7-3 to TRBJ2-2; weak D call: TRBD2 (6 bases). CDR1 and CDR2 (germline): SGHTA, FQGTGA. Trimming took 5 bases from V and 1 from J, leaving 20 bases between them. The CDR3 contains 18 residues. The CDR3 here is CASSPNPLGGGNTGELFF. The CDR3, as DNA: TGTGCCAGCAGCCCCAACCCTCTGGGGGGAGGGAACACCGGGGAGCTGTTTTTT.

The sample holds many counts of this clonotype. V and J are TRBV29-1 and TRBJ1-5; a possible D gene is TRBD1 (5 bases). Germline values: CDR1 SQVTM, CDR2 ANQGSEA. CDR3 length: 14 residues. V was shortened by 0 bases and J by 3 bases, with 9 bases between the two germline ends. In DNA form, the CDR3 reads TGCAGCGTTGAAGATGGGACGGACAATCAGCCCCAGCATTTT. This sequence encodes CSVEDGTDNQPQHF.

This clonotype was observed many times. This sequence joins TRBV4-1 and TRBJ2-1; TRBD1 agrees at 7 bases. This CDR3 spans 18 amino acids. Germline-derived CDR1 and CDR2 are MGHRA and YSYEKL. V trimming: 4 bases; J trimming: 4 bases; junction bases outside the gene matches: 16. CDR3 residues: CASSRGGTAITGYNEQFF. The CDR3 DNA is TGCGCCAGCAGCCGTGGTGGGACAGCTATTACAGGGTACAATGAGCAGTTCTTC.

This clonotype has at least ten counts. The CDR3 DNA sequence: TGTGCCAGCGGAACCGGGACAGGCGGGACCGGGGAGCTGTTTTTT. Encoded protein: CASGTGTGGTGELFF. V and J are TRBV25-1 and TRBJ2-2, with 8 bases identical to TRBD1. The germline V gene encodes CDR1 MGHDK and CDR2 SYGVNS. V gave up 8 bases and J gave up 5 bases; unmatched junction bases: 10. The CDR3 length is 15 residues. The full variable domain, its missing parts supplied by reference TRBV25-1 and TRBJ2-2, is EADIYQTPRYLVIGTGKKITLECSQTMGHDKMYWYQQDPGMELHLIHYSYGVNSTEKGDLSSESTVSRIRTEHFPLTLESARPSHTSQYLCASGTGTGGTGELFFGEGSRLTVL.

This clonotype has a count of ten or more. The J gene is TRBJ2-3, the V gene TRBV20-1; 7 bases line up with TRBD1. The CDR3 contains 15 residues. J was trimmed by 2 bases and V by 6 bases; bases with no gene match: 11. From germline, CDR1 is DFQATT and CDR2 SNEGSKA (reference sequence). In DNA form, the CDR3 reads TGCAGTGCCGACCCGGGACAGCCTTTCACAGATACGCAGTATTTT. As protein: CSADPGQPFTDTQYF.

This clonotype has a count of ten or more. The J gene is TRBJ2-1, the V gene TRBV30; D is uncertain. Germline CDR1 and CDR2: GTSNPN and SVGIG (reference sequence). The germline V and J ends were trimmed by 1 base and 12 bases, with 10 bases remaining between them. The CDR3 consists of 11 residues. The CDR3 DNA is TGTGCCTGGAGTGCCACCCAAACGCAGTTCTTC. Protein sequence: CAWSATQTQFF.

This chain uses TRBV20-1 with TRBJ2-7; D remains ambiguous. The CDR3 totals 14 residues. V was cut by 6 bases and J by 7 bases, with 22 bases left in between. The germline CDR1 and CDR2 sequences are DFQATT and SNEGSKA (reference sequence). The chain's CDR3 is CSALDLPHLGEQYF. CDR3 bases: TGCAGTGCCCTCGACCTACCGCACCTAGGAGAGCAGTACTTC.

In this sample, this clonotype turned up many times. V usage is TRBV20-1 and J usage is TRBJ2-5, with a tentative D call TRBD2 (6 bases). V was clipped by 0 bases and J by 3 bases, with 14 bases between them. The germline gives CDR1 DFQATT, CDR2 SNEGSKA (reference sequence). The CDR3 contains 15 residues. The CDR3: CSARDLREAKETQYF. In nucleotides, the CDR3 is TGCAGTGCTAGAGATCTAAGGGAGGCGAAAGAGACCCAGTACTTC.

This chain links TRBV9 with TRBJ2-5; 14 nucleotides match TRBD2. The CDR3 covers 18 residues. The germline CDR1 and CDR2 sequences are SGDLS and YYNGEE. Unmatched junction bases numbered 7, after V lost 2 bases and J lost 1 base. The CDR3 DNA reads TGTGCCAGCAGCGTCCGGGGACTAGCGGGAGTTGGCCAAGAGACCCAGTACTTC. Its translation is CASSVRGLAGVGQETQYF. Filled out from reference TRBV9 and TRBJ2-5, the complete variable domain reads DSGVTQTPKHLITATGQRVTLRCSPRSGDLSVYWYQQSLDQGLQFLIQYYNGEERAKGNILERFSAQQFPDLHSELNLSSLELGDSALYFCASSVRGLAGVGQETQYFGPGTRLLVL.

This clonotype was detected ten times or more. The chain combines TRBV4-1 with TRBJ2-7, with 10 bases matching TRBD2. The CDR3 is made up of 17 amino acids. J gave up 1 base and V 3 bases, and 9 bases lay outside the gene matches. Germline-derived CDR1 and CDR2 are MGHRA and YSYEKL. The DNA of the CDR3 is TGCGCCAGCAGCCAGCGCGAACCTAGCGGGAGTTCCTACGAGCAGTACTTC. Translated, it gives CASSQREPSGSSYEQYF.

This clonotype has a handful of counts. This sequence joins TRBV18 and TRBJ1-2, with 12 bases lining up with TRBD1. In germline, CDR1 is KGHSH, CDR2 LQKENI. The J segment lost 4 bases and the V segment lost 0 bases, leaving 6 bases of the junction unmatched. This CDR3 has 17 amino acids. CDR3 loop: CASSPPGQGAFGYGYTF. As DNA, the CDR3 is TGTGCCAGCTCACCACCGGGACAGGGGGCCTTCGGCTATGGCTACACCTTC.

This clonotype was detected ten times or more. The CDR3 sequence: CAISTQGRANYGYTF. The CDR3, as DNA: TGTGCCATCAGTACCCAAGGAAGGGCTAACTATGGCTACACCTTC. The V gene is TRBV10-3, the J gene TRBJ1-2; D unclear. Trimming removed 5 bases from V and 0 bases from J, with 13 bases in between. CDR1 and CDR2 from the germline V gene are ENHRY and SYGVKD. The CDR3 has 15 residues.

This clonotype was counted many times. The CDR3 protein is CASSPQLVGQEQFF. For the CDR3, the DNA is TGTGCCAGCAGTCCCCAGTTAGTCGGTCAGGAGCAGTTCTTC. The chain couples TRBV6-2 or TRBV6-3 to TRBJ2-1; D not resolved. The CDR3 loop spans 14 amino acids. The V gene lost 5 bases and the J gene lost 10 bases, with 18 bases spanning the gap. From germline, CDR1 is MNHEY and CDR2 SVGEGT.

This clonotype came up many times. The DNA of the CDR3 is TGTGCCAGCAGACCCTTGGGACAGGGGACCCCCGGGGAGCTGTTTTTT. Residues: CASRPLGQGTPGELFF. The rearrangement uses TRBV6-5 and TRBJ2-2; 10 bases are shared with TRBD1. This CDR3 comprises 16 residues. The ends lost 6 bases at V and 6 bases at J; junction bases unmatched: 10. Looked up from germline, CDR1 is MNHEY and CDR2 is SVGAGI.

Judged by abundance, this clonotype is medium-sized. The V call is TRBV15, the J call TRBJ1-2, with 8 bases identical to TRBD1. This CDR3 has 13 amino acids. From germline, CDR1 is LNHNV and CDR2 YYDKDF (reference sequence). The V segment lost 3 bases and the J segment 8 bases; nucleotides outside the gene matches: 5. Here the CDR3 reads CATSSFRGLGYTF. CDR3 nucleotides: TGTGCCACCAGCAGCTTCAGGGGGCTCGGCTACACCTTC. The whole variable domain, remainder taken from reference TRBV15 and TRBJ1-2, is DAMVIQNPRYQVTQFGKPVTLSCSQTLNHNVMYWYQQKSSQAPKLLFHYYDKDFNNEADTPDNFQSRRPNTSFCFLDIRSPGLGDTAMYLCATSSFRGLGYTFGSGTRLTVV.

This clonotype was seen repeatedly, ten times or more. The chain combines TRBV18 with TRBJ1-1, with TRBD1 identical over 7 bases. J lost 5 bases, V lost 4 bases, and 4 bases had no gene match. The CDR3 is 13 residues long. The germline V gene has CDR1 KGHSH and CDR2 LQKENI. CDR3 residues: CASSRQGGTEAFF. For the CDR3, the DNA is TGTGCCAGCTCACGGCAGGGGGGAACTGAAGCTTTCTTT. Complete variable domain (other parts from reference TRBV18 and TRBJ1-1): NAGVMQNPRHLVRRRGQEARLRCSPMKGHSHVYWYRQLPEEGLKFMVYLQKENIIDESGMPKERFSAEFPKEGPSILRIQQVVRGDSAAYFCASSRQGGTEAFFGQGTRLTVV.

Ten or more counts support this clonotype. The chain employs TRBV20-1 and TRBJ1-1; D not resolved. Germline V gives CDR1 DFQATT, CDR2 SNEGSKA (reference sequence). CDR3 length: 10 residues. Trimming took off 6 bases at V and 11 bases at J, with 13 bases between the two ends. CDR3 amino acids: CSAQTVSAFF. For the CDR3, the DNA is TGCAGTGCGCAAACAGTTTCCGCTTTCTTT.

There are a few counts of this clonotype. The chain uses TRBV20-1 and TRBJ2-3, with D maybe TRBD2 (7 bases). The CDR3 is 23 residues long. The V end lost 2 bases, the J end lost 0 bases, and 36 bases lay between the germline ends. Germline CDR1 is DFQATT and CDR2 is SNEGSKA (reference sequence). CDR3 protein: CSARLGGRREAFRDPTSTDTQYF. CDR3 in DNA: TGCAGTGCTAGACTGGGGGGGCGTCGGGAGGCGTTTCGAGATCCCACTAGCACAGATACGCAGTATTTT.

This clonotype was counted a few times. This sequence joins TRBV28 and TRBJ2-5; D is unresolved. CDR3 length: 13 amino acids. V was trimmed by 1 base and J by 2 bases, leaving 5 bases between them. The germline V gene has CDR1 MDHEN and CDR2 SYDVKM. This chain's CDR3 is CASSLFLQETQYF. The CDR3 DNA reads as TGTGCCAGCAGTTTATTTCTACAAGAGACCCAGTACTTC.

The chain employs TRBV20-1 and TRBJ2-3; 11 bases fit TRBD2. The CDR3 length is 16 residues. J lost 4 bases, V lost 1 base, and 7 bases had no gene match. The germline V gene has CDR1 DFQATT and CDR2 SNEGSKA (reference sequence). The CDR3, as DNA: TGCAGTGCTAGAGTCCCACTAGCGGGAGTGCCAGATACGCAGTATTTT. Translation: CSARVPLAGVPDTQYF.

This clonotype was seen at least ten times. The chain links TRBV7-9 to TRBJ1-2; 8 bases map to TRBD1. Looked up from germline, CDR1 is SEHNR and CDR2 is FQNEAQ (reference sequence). The ends lost 4 bases at V and 2 bases at J; junction bases unmatched: 6. The CDR3 covers 15 residues. Written as DNA, the CDR3 is TGTGCCAGCAGCTCCCCCGGACAGGGAAACTATGGCTACACCTTC. Protein: CASSSPGQGNYGYTF.

This clonotype was seen many times. J is TRBJ2-4 and V is TRBV4-1; no firm D call. Per germline, CDR1 MGHRA and CDR2 YSYEKL. The CDR3 contains 16 residues. The germline V and J ends were trimmed by 1 base and 6 bases, with 16 bases remaining between them. The CDR3 spells CASSQGLESQANIQYF. For the CDR3, the DNA is TGCGCCAGCAGCCAAGGCCTAGAATCCCAAGCAAACATTCAGTACTTC.